The 28 T cell receptor beta chains presented below share a single source sample, sequenced in a study of blood T cell repertoires in COVID-19. Assay used: immunoSEQ multiplex PCR; TCRdb lists only in-frame clones, some missing. This table has some 270,000 clones, about nine tenths appearing once. The sequenced material came from peripheral blood. The receptors stem from a man aged 50 to 59 with acute or convalescent COVID-19.

This chain uses TRBV13 with TRBJ1-6, with 9 bases matching TRBD1. V dropped 3 bases and J dropped 6; count of bases not matched to a gene: 9. This CDR3 has 17 residues. The germline V gene encodes CDR1 PRHDT and CDR2 FYEKMQ (reference sequence). The CDR3 loop is CASSLRGTGGLNSPLHF. CDR3 nucleotide sequence: TGTGCCAGCAGCTTGAGGGGAACAGGGGGCCTTAATTCACCCCTCCACTTT. Using reference TRBV13 and TRBJ1-6 for the parts outside the CDR3, the full variable domain is AAGVIQSPRHLIKEKRETATLKCYPIPRHDTVYWYQQGPGQDPQFLISFYEKMQSDKGSIPDRFSAQQFSDYHSELNMSSLELGDSALYFCASSLRGTGGLNSPLHFGNGTRLTVT.

V gene TRBV5-1 combines with J gene TRBJ1-3, with D tentatively TRBD1 (6 bases). Looked up from germline, CDR1 is SGHRS and CDR2 is YFSETQ. Trimming took off 4 bases at V and 4 bases at J, with 18 bases between the two ends. This CDR3 has 16 residues. The CDR3 spells CASSGGTTRRGNTIYF. CDR3 nucleotide sequence: TGCGCCAGCAGCGGTGGGACAACAAGGCGGGGAAACACCATATATTTT. Combining the CDR3 with reference TRBV5-1 and TRBJ1-3 gives the whole variable domain KAGVTQTPRYLIKTRGQQVTLSCSPISGHRSVSWYQQTPGQGLQFLFEYFSETQRNKGNFPGRFSGRQFSNSRSEMNVSTLELGDSALYLCASSGGTTRRGNTIYFGEGSWLTVV.

The CDR3: CASSLTGMNTEAFF. In DNA form, the CDR3 reads TGTGCCAGCAGCTTGACAGGCATGAACACTGAAGCTTTCTTT. The gene calls are TRBV5-5 and TRBJ1-1, with D possibly being TRBD1 (5 bases). The CDR3 length is 14 residues. Looked up from germline, CDR1 is SGHKS and CDR2 is YYEKEE (reference sequence). With 1 base removed from V and 0 bases from J, the gap between germline ends came to 7 bases.

The gene calls are TRBV4-1 and TRBJ1-2; D possibly corresponds to TRBD1 (6 bases). CDR3 length: 14 residues. V lost 2 bases and J lost 4, with 11 bases in between. Germline V gene data show CDR1 as MGHRA and CDR2 as YSYEKL. The CDR3 DNA sequence: TGCGCCAGCAGCCAAACAGGGATTGGCTATGGCTACACCTTC. This gives the protein CASSQTGIGYGYTF.

The CDR3 here is CASSFGTGELFF. DNA for the CDR3: TGTGCCAGCAGTTTCGGGACAGGGGAGCTGTTTTTT. The rearrangement links TRBV27 to TRBJ2-2, with D maybe TRBD1 (6 bases). The V gene lost 3 bases and the J gene lost 8 bases, with 7 bases spanning the gap. Germline V gene lookup returns CDR1 MNHEY and CDR2 SMNVEV (reference sequence). The CDR3 length is 12 residues.

The V call is TRBV5-5, the J call TRBJ1-1; D not resolved. Looked up from germline, CDR1 is SGHKS and CDR2 is YYEKEE (reference sequence). This CDR3 has 13 residues. V was shortened by 2 bases and J by 6 bases, with 11 bases between the two germline ends. The CDR3 bases are TGTGCCAGCAGCTTAGACTTCAACGCTGAAGCTTTCTTT. This sequence encodes CASSLDFNAEAFF.

This chain joins TRBV11-2 and TRBJ2-7; D is perhaps TRBD2 (6 bases). The CDR3 sequence is 17 residues long. CDR1 SGHAT and CDR2 FQNNGV come from the germline V gene. The V and J ends lost 3 bases and 1 base respectively, with 19 bases between them. Here the CDR3 DNA reads TGTGCCAGCAGCTTTTTAGGCAGCGGAGGGGAGTCCTACGAGCAGTACTTC. Translated, it gives CASSFLGSGGESYEQYF.

This chain uses TRBV5-4 with TRBJ2-3, with 11 bases fitting TRBD2. The junction had 7 bases not matched to a gene; V was cut back by 0 bases and J by 4 bases. Per germline, CDR1 SGHNT and CDR2 YYREEE (reference sequence). This CDR3 has 17 amino acids. CDR3 amino acids: CASSLDGSGGAADTQYF. In nucleotides, the CDR3 is TGTGCCAGCAGCTTGGATGGTAGCGGGGGGGCGGCAGATACGCAGTATTTT.

The chain couples TRBV14 to TRBJ2-6; 12 nucleotides agree with TRBD2. Germline CDR1 and CDR2: SGHDN and FVKESK. This CDR3 is 18 amino acids long. Trimming removed 3 bases from V and 4 bases from J; junction bases left unmatched: 7. Here the CDR3 reads CASSHLTSGGLGANVLTF. The CDR3, as DNA: TGTGCCAGCAGCCACCTGACTAGCGGGGGACTGGGGGCCAACGTCCTGACTTTC.

The chain is built from TRBV18 and TRBJ1-2; unclear D gene. V gave up 6 bases and J gave up 2 bases, with 16 bases separating them. Germline loops: CDR1 KGHSH, CDR2 LQKENI. This CDR3 is built from 15 residues. DNA for the CDR3: TGTGCCAGCTCCCCCCCGGGGAGTGGGAACTATGGCTACACCTTC. As protein: CASSPPGSGNYGYTF.

A few counts support this clone. The CDR3 DNA reads TGTGCCAGCAGCCCCATGGACACAACCACAGATACGCAGTATTTT. It encodes CASSPMDTTTDTQYF. This chain connects TRBV7-9 to TRBJ2-3; D perhaps matches TRBD1 (5 bases). Trimming pared 5 bases from V and 2 bases from J, leaving 14 bases between. Germline V gives CDR1 SEHNR, CDR2 FQNEAQ (reference sequence). The CDR3 contains 15 residues. Together with reference TRBV7-9 and TRBJ2-3, the CDR3 gives the full variable domain: DTGVSQNPRHKITKRGQNVTFRCDPISEHNRLYWYRQTLGQGPEFLTYFQNEAQLEKSRLLSDRFSAERPKGSFSTLEIQRTEQGDSAMYLCASSPMDTTTDTQYFGPGTRLTVL.

A single count supports this clone. The J gene is TRBJ2-2, the V gene TRBV7-9; possibly TRBD1 for D (6 bases). V lost 5 bases and J lost 5, with 9 bases in between. Per the germline V gene, CDR1 is SEHNR and CDR2 is FQNEAQ (reference sequence). The CDR3 consists of 13 residues. The CDR3 bases are TGTGCCAGCAGCACGACAGGAACCGGGGAGCTGTTTTTT. Translated: CASSTTGTGELFF.

This sequence joins TRBV24-1 and TRBJ1-2, with D possibly TRBD1 on 5 matching bases. V was cut by 1 base and J by 8 bases, with 10 bases left in between. Per germline, CDR1 KGHDR and CDR2 SFDVKD. This CDR3 comprises 13 residues. CDR3 loop: CATSDFQGGGYTF. CDR3 sequence (DNA): TGTGCCACCAGTGATTTCCAGGGAGGCGGCTACACCTTC.

The chain couples TRBV10-2 to TRBJ2-3, with 9 bases identical to TRBD2. Losses at the gene ends were 3 bases for V and 6 bases for J; bases not matched to a gene: 10. Germline V gives CDR1 WSHSY, CDR2 SAAADI. The CDR3 runs 16 residues. CDR3 sequence reads: CASSDWGGGVPDTQYF. The CDR3 coding sequence is TGCGCCAGCAGTGATTGGGGCGGGGGGGTTCCGGATACGCAGTATTTT.

V and J are TRBV7-3 and TRBJ1-2, with D perhaps TRBD1 (5 bases). Looked up from germline, CDR1 is SGHTA and CDR2 is FQGTGA. The CDR3 has 13 amino acids. Trimming removed 5 bases at V and 4 bases at J, with 11 bases between. CDR3 nucleotide sequence: TGTGCCAGCAGCGCAACAGGCTTCTATGGCTACACCTTC. Translated: CASSATGFYGYTF.

This rearrangement joins TRBV5-1 to TRBJ1-2; TRBD1 matches at 9 bases. Germline lookup yields CDR1 SGHRS and CDR2 YFSETQ. The length of the CDR3 is 14 residues. With 2 bases clipped from V and 7 bases from J, the junction kept 6 bases outside the gene matches. CDR3 nucleotide sequence: TGCGCCAGCAGCTTCCAAGGGGACAGGGCTGGCTACACCTTC. This translates into CASSFQGDRAGYTF.

The V call is TRBV19, the J call TRBJ1-5; D perhaps matches TRBD1 (5 bases). This CDR3 contains 16 residues. The V gene lost 4 bases and the J gene lost 2 bases, with 15 bases spanning the gap. Germline V gene sequence: CDR1 LNHDA, CDR2 SQIVND (reference sequence). CDR3 in amino acids: CASSTARREGNQPQHF. The CDR3 DNA reads as TGTGCCAGTAGTACCGCCCGCAGGGAGGGCAATCAGCCCCAGCATTTT. Drawing the rest from reference TRBV19 and TRBJ1-5, the complete variable domain is DGGITQSPKYLFRKEGQNVTLSCEQNLNHDAMYWYRQDPGQGLRLIYYSQIVNDFQKGDIAEGYSVSREKKESFPLTVTSAQKNPTAFYLCASSTARREGNQPQHFGDGTRLSIL.

V is TRBV24-1 and J is TRBJ1-3, with D uncertain. CDR3 length equals 17 residues. Germline loops: CDR1 KGHDR, CDR2 SFDVKD. The V end lost 2 bases, the J end lost 9 bases, and 22 bases lay between the germline ends. CDR3 in amino acids: CATSDYPTQGGGPTIYF. CDR3 bases: TGTGCCACCAGTGATTACCCGACGCAAGGAGGAGGGCCCACCATATATTTT.

The CDR3 DNA follows: TGTGCCAGCAGTCGCCAGGGCAGCTATGGCTACACCTTC. This encodes CASSRQGSYGYTF. The chain has TRBV3-1 (or the pseudogene TRBV3-2) and TRBJ1-2; tentatively, D is TRBD1 (5 bases). V was trimmed by 6 bases and J by 4 bases, leaving 12 bases between them. The V gene's germline CDR1 is LGHDT and CDR2 YNNKEL (reference sequence). This CDR3 has 13 amino acids.

As to this clone: One end of the junction is discordant with germline, which a read error may explain. V and J are TRBV2 and TRBJ2-2, with 7 bases that match TRBD2. Germline values: CDR1 SNHLY, CDR2 FYNNEI. This CDR3 region has 14 residues. This chain's CDR3 is CASREGGGTGELFF. In nucleotides, the CDR3 is TGTGCCAGCAGGGAAGGCGGGGGCACCGGGGAGCTGTTTTTT.

The chain carries TRBV7-9 and TRBJ1-2; possibly TRBD1 for D (6 bases). V was cut by 2 bases and J by 3 bases, with 13 bases left in between. This CDR3 is 15 amino acids long. Germline loops: CDR1 SEHNR, CDR2 FQNEAQ (reference sequence). The CDR3 DNA follows: TGTGCCAGCAGCTTAACTCCGACAGGAGACTATGGCTACACCTTC. It specifies CASSLTPTGDYGYTF.

This clone was found once. The chain employs TRBV7-9 and TRBJ1-1; 7 bases are shared with TRBD1. There are 13 residues in the CDR3. Per germline, CDR1 SEHNR and CDR2 FQNEAQ (reference sequence). Unmatched junction bases numbered 7, after V lost 4 bases and J lost 8 bases. CDR3 nucleotide sequence: TGTGCCAGCAGCTCTGACAGGGCCGGCGAAGCTTTCTTT. Translating gives CASSSDRAGEAFF.

The chain couples TRBV11-3 to TRBJ2-7, with TRBD2 matching 7 bases. The ends lost 5 bases at V and 2 bases at J; junction bases unmatched: 3. Looked up from germline, CDR1 is SGHNT and CDR2 is YENEEA. The CDR3 totals 13 residues. The DNA for the CDR3 is TGTGCCAGCAGCCCCGGGGGGACCTACGAGCAGTACTTC. Translating it yields CASSPGGTYEQYF.

The genes are TRBV3-1 (or the pseudogene TRBV3-2) and TRBJ1-2; 7 bases map to TRBD1. This CDR3 is 15 amino acids long. Germline V CDR1 and CDR2: LGHDT, YNNKEL (reference sequence). The ends lost 1 base at V and 7 bases at J; junction bases unmatched: 9. CDR3 bases: TGTGCCAGCAGCCAAGTGCAGGGACAGTTGTCTGGCTACACCTTC. Translated, it gives CASSQVQGQLSGYTF.

The chain couples TRBV19 to TRBJ1-3; TRBD1 is a possible D gene (5 bases). In germline, CDR1 is LNHDA, CDR2 SQIVND (reference sequence). This CDR3 contains 13 residues. V gave up 9 bases and J gave up 4 bases, with 13 bases separating them. CDR3 protein: CASAAGGGNTIYF. DNA of the CDR3: TGTGCCAGCGCCGCTGGGGGGGGAAACACCATATATTTT.

The chain couples TRBV5-4 to TRBJ1-4; 11 positions agree with TRBD1. Trimming took 3 bases from V and 8 from J; bases not matched to a gene: 6. CDR1 is SGHNT and CDR2 is YYREEE in the germline V gene (reference sequence). The CDR3 runs 15 residues. CDR3 protein: CASSSPGQGGEKLFF. In nucleotides, the CDR3 is TGTGCCAGCAGCTCCCCGGGACAGGGGGGGGAAAAACTGTTTTTT.

The rearrangement links TRBV18 to TRBJ2-5, with D perhaps matching TRBD1 (5 bases). The CDR3 consists of 13 residues. V shed 8 bases and J shed 1 base, with 11 bases lying between them. Germline loops: CDR1 KGHSH, CDR2 LQKENI. The CDR3 sequence is CASRTRAQETQYF. CDR3 nucleotides: TGTGCCAGCCGTACCAGGGCCCAAGAGACCCAGTACTTC.

The chain recombines TRBV6-5 with TRBJ1-1, with a weak D call TRBD1 (6 bases). Germline lookup yields CDR1 MNHEY and CDR2 SVGAGI. Trimming removed 7 bases from V and 5 bases from J, with 20 bases in between. This CDR3 contains 15 residues. Written as DNA, the CDR3 is TGTGCCAGCACCCTGGGGGCAACCTCCGGGACTGAAGCTTTCTTT. Amino acids: CASTLGATSGTEAFF.